These T cell receptor beta chains were read from a single sample in a study of radiation and T cells in renal cell carcinoma. Sequenced by immunoSEQ multiplex PCR; TCRdb stores in-frame clones only, minus some. The repertoire holds some 120,000 clones, 82% seen once, with about 3% in the top ten. Sample: blood, taken from a patient whose treatment included radiotherapy and nephrectomy. Receptors originate from an older woman with renal cell carcinoma. Both conserved end residues are part of each CDR3. D genes are given only for firm matches. Only part of the rows carry a size: once, few, many, or a class if the clone is expanded.

>TRBV9|NA|TRBJ2-3|16|TRBD1
CASSVAGQGSTDTQYF
TGTGCCAGCAGCGTCGCAGGACAGGGTAGCACAGATACGCAGTATTTT
>TRBV10-3|NA|TRBJ2-5|15|NA
CAISESTRGGETQYF
TGTGCCATCAGTGAGTCGACGCGGGGCGGGGAGACCCAGTACTTC
>TRBV2|NA|TRBJ1-1|15|NA
CASSERTAASSEAFF
TGTGCCAGCAGTGAAAGGACGGCCGCTTCGAGTGAAGCTTTCTTT
>TRBV6-6|NA|TRBJ2-7|11|NA
CASSLKYEQYF
TGTGCCAGCAGCCTGAAATACGAGCAGTACTTC
>TRBV6-1|few|TRBJ1-5|15|TRBD1
CASSEHRGSNQPQHF
TGTGCCAGCAGTGAGCACAGGGGAAGCAATCAGCCCCAGCATTTT
>TRBV6-6|NA|TRBJ2-5|11|NA
CASSHGETQYF
TGTGCCAGCAGCCATGGGGAGACCCAGTACTTC
>TRBV5-1|NA|TRBJ2-4|14|NA
CASSTRRAPNIQYF
TGCGCCAGCAGCACAAGACGGGCCCCGAACATTCAGTACTTC
>TRBV6-1|NA|TRBJ2-7|13|TRBD2
CASEAGGRHEQYF
TGTGCCTCCGAAGCGGGGGGGCGCCACGAGCAGTACTTC
>TRBV9|NA|TRBJ2-3|13|NA
CASSVSGTDTQYF
TGTGCCAGCAGCGTCTCCGGCACAGATACGCAGTATTTT
>TRBV30|NA|TRBJ1-3|15|NA
CAWSYTGSSGNTIYF
TGTGCCTGGAGTTATACAGGCTCCTCTGGAAACACCATATATTTT
>TRBV2|once|TRBJ2-2|13|NA
CASRGLNTGELFF
TGTGCCAGCAGAGGACTGAACACCGGGGAGCTGTTTTTT
>TRBV12-5|NA|TRBJ2-3|15|NA
CASGLSQRRADTQYF
TGTGCTAGTGGTTTGTCCCAGCGGAGGGCAGATACGCAGTATTTT
>TRBV5-6|NA|TRBJ2-7|13|NA
CASSSATGNEQYF
TGTGCCAGCAGTTCTGCCACGGGTAACGAGCAGTACTTC
>TRBV6-5|NA|TRBJ2-2|13|NA
CASSRTVTGELFF
TGTGCCAGCAGTCGAACAGTGACCGGGGAGCTGTTTTTT
>TRBV19|NA|TRBJ2-1|13|NA
CASSSRTAREQFF
TGTGCCAGTAGTTCTAGGACGGCCCGGGAGCAGTTCTTC
>TRBV6-5|NA|TRBJ2-7|12|NA
CASSYSKGEQYF
TGTGCCAGCAGTTACTCGAAAGGAGAGCAGTACTTC
>TRBV19|NA|TRBJ2-1|17|NA
CASRTRGGASSYNEQFF
TGTGCCAGTAGAACCAGGGGGGGCGCCTCCTCCTACAATGAGCAGTTCTTC
>TRBV18|NA|TRBJ1-2|15|TRBD1
CASSPGTGANYGYTF
TGTGCCAGCTCACCCGGGACAGGGGCTAACTATGGCTACACCTTC
>TRBV5-4|NA|TRBJ1-1|14|TRBD1
CASRQGSQNTEAFF
TGTGCCAGCCGACAGGGCTCGCAAAACACTGAAGCTTTCTTT
>TRBV19|NA|TRBJ2-3|13|TRBD2
CAIAKGGIDTQYF
TGTGCCATAGCAAAGGGAGGGATCGATACGCAGTATTTT
>TRBV6-5|few|TRBJ1-4|13|NA
CASSYVGEEKLFF
TGTGCCAGCAGTTACGTGGGGGAAGAAAAACTGTTTTTT
>TRBV19|few|TRBJ1-4|14|NA
CASSIVGRTEKLFF
TGTGCCAGTAGTATAGTTGGGCGGACTGAAAAACTGTTTTTT
>TRBV6-1|NA|TRBJ2-3|13|TRBD1
CASSEPDRNTQYF
TGTGCCAGCAGTGAACCGGACAGGAATACGCAGTATTTT
>TRBV18|NA|TRBJ1-5|16|NA
CASSLELGKSNQPQHF
TGTGCCAGCTCACTCGAACTGGGCAAGAGCAATCAGCCCCAGCATTTT
>TRBV5-6|NA|TRBJ2-1|15|TRBD2
CASSLGGTSLHEQFF
TGTGCCAGCAGCTTGGGAGGGACTAGTTTACATGAGCAGTTCTTC
>TRBV28|NA|TRBJ2-3|16|NA
CASSPIRPGSTDTQYF
TGTGCCAGCAGCCCTATTCGGCCCGGTAGCACAGATACGCAGTATTTT
>TRBV10-2|NA|TRBJ2-7|11|NA
CASSVYSEQYF
TGCGCCAGCAGTGTATATAGTGAGCAGTACTTC
>TRBV6-5|once|TRBJ2-5|14|NA
CASQRRGNEETQYF
TGTGCCAGCCAACGCCGGGGGAATGAGGAGACCCAGTACTTC
>TRBV18|NA|TRBJ2-7|12|NA
CASSPSSYEQYF
TGTGCCAGCTCACCGAGCTCCTACGAGCAGTACTTC
>TRBV28|NA|TRBJ2-7|11|NA
CASRGDYEQYF
TGTGCCAGCAGAGGGGACTACGAGCAGTACTTC
>TRBV27|NA|TRBJ1-4|14|TRBD1
CASSLWQGDEKLFF
TGTGCCAGCAGTTTGTGGCAGGGGGATGAAAAACTGTTTTTT
>TRBV7-6|NA|TRBJ1-1|15|NA
CASSLGPSKNTEAFF
TGTGCCAGCAGCTTGGGACCAAGTAAGAACACTGAAGCTTTCTTT
>TRBV27|NA|TRBJ1-2|15|NA
CASSFDRHSGYGYTF
TGTGCCAGCAGTTTCGACAGGCACTCGGGCTATGGCTACACCTTC